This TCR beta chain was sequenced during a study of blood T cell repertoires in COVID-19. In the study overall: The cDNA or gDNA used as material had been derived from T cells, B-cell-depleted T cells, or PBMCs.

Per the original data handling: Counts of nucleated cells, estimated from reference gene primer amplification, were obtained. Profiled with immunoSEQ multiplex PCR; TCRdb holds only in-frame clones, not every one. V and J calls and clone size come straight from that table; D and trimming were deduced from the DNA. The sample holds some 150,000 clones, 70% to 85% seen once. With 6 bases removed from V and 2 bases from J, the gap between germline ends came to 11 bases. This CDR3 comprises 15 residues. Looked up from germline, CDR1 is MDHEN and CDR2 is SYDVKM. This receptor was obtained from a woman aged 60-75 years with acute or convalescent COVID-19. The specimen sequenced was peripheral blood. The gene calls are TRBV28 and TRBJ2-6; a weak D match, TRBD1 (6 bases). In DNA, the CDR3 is TGTGCCAGCAGAGCCCGGACAGCTGGGGCCAACGTCCTGACTTTC. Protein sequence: CASRARTAGANVLTF.